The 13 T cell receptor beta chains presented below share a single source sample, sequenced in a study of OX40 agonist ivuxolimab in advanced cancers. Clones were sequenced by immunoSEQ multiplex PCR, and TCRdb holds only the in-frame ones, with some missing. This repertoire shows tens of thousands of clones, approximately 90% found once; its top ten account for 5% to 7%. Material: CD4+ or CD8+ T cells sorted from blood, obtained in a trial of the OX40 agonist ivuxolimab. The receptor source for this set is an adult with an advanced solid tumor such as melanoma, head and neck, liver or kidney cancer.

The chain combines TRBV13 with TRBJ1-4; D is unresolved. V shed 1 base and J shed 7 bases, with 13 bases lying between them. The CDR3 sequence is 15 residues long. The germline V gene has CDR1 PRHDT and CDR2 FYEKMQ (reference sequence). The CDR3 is CASSLAGSEVEKLFF. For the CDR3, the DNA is TGTGCCAGCAGCTTAGCCGGGTCGGAGGTTGAAAAACTGTTTTTT. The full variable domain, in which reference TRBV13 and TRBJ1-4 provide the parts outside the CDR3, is AAGVIQSPRHLIKEKRETATLKCYPIPRHDTVYWYQQGPGQDPQFLISFYEKMQSDKGSIPDRFSAQQFSDYHSELNMSSLELGDSALYFCASSLAGSEVEKLFFGSGTQLSVL.

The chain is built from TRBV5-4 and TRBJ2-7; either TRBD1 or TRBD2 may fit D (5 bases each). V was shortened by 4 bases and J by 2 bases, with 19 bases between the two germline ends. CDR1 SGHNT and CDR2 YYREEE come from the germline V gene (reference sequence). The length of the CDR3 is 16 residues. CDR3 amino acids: CASSPGRGGLAYEQYF. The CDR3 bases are TGTGCCAGCAGCCCGGGACGAGGCGGCCTCGCCTACGAGCAGTACTTC.

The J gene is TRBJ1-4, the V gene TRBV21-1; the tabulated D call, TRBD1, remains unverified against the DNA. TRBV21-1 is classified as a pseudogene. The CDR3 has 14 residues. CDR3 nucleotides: TGTGCCAGCAGCCCACAGGGGGTTAATGAAAAACTGTTTTTT. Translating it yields CASSPQGVNEKLFF.

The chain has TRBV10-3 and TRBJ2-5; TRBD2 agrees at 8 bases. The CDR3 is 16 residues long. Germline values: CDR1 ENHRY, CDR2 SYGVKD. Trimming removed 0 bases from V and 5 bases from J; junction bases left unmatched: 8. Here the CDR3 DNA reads TGTGCCATCAGTGAGTCGCGGGGGGCCGCCGGGGAGACCCAGTACTTC. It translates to CAISESRGAAGETQYF.

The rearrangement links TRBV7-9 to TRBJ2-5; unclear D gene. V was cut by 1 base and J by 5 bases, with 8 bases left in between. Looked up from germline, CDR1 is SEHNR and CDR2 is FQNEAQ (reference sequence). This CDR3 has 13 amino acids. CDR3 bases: TGTGCCAGCAGCTTAGTACCGGAGGAGACCCAGTACTTC. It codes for CASSLVPEETQYF.

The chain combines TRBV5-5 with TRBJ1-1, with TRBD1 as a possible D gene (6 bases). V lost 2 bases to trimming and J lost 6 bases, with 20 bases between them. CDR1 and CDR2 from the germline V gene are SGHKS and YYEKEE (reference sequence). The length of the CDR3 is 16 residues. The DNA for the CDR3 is TGTGCCAGCAGCTTCCGGGACACCCCTTCCGGGGCTGAAGCTTTCTTT. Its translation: CASSFRDTPSGAEAFF.

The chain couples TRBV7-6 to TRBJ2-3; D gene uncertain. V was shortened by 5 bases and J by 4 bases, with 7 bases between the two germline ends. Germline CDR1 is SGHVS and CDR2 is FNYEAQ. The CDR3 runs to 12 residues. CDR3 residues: CASSHPADTQYF. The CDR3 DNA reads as TGTGCCAGCAGCCACCCCGCAGATACGCAGTATTTT.

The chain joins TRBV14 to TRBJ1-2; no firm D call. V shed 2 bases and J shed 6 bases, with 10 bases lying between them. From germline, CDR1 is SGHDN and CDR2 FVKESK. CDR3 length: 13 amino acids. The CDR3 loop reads CASSQRGWDGYTF. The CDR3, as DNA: TGTGCCAGCAGCCAACGGGGTTGGGATGGCTACACCTTC.

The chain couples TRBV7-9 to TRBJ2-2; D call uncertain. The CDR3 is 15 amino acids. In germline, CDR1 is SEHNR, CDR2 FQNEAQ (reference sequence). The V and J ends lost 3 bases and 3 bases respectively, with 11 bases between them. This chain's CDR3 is CASSFPVRDTGELFF. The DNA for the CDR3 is TGTGCCAGCAGCTTTCCCGTAAGAGACACCGGGGAGCTGTTTTTT.

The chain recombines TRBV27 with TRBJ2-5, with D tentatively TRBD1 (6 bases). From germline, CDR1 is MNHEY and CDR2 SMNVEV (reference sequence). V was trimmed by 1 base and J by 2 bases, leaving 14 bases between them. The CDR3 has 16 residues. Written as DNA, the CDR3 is TGTGCCAGCAGTTTATGGGCAGGGGCCACTCAAGAGACCCAGTACTTC. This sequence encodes CASSLWAGATQETQYF.

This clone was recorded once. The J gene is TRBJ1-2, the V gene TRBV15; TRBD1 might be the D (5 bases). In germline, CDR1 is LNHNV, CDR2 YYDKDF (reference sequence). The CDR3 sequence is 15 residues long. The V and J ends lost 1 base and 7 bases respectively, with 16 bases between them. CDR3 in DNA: TGTGCCACCAGCAGAGTCGCCAGGGATATTCCTGGCTACACCTTC. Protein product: CATSRVARDIPGYTF.

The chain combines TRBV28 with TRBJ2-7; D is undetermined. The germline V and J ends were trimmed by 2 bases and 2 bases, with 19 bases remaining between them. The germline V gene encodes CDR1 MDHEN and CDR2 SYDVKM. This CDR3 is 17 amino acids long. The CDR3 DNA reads TGTGCCAGCAGTTTAGGGCCCCAAGAGGCAGACCCCTACGAGCAGTACGTC. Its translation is CASSLGPQEADPYEQYV.

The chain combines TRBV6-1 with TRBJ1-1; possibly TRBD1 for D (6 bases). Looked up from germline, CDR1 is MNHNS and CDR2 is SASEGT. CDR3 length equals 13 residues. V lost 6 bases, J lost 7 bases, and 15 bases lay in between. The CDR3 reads CASSVDRSVEAFF. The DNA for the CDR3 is TGTGCCAGCAGCGTGGACAGATCGGTTGAAGCTTTCTTT.